The 23 T cell receptor beta chains reported below all come from one sample, sequenced in a study of blood T cell repertoires in COVID-19. The method was immunoSEQ multiplex PCR; TCRdb's version includes in-frame clones alone and lacks a portion of them. The table records 50,000 to 75,000 clones, over 65% of them present only once. Material for sequencing was peripheral blood. These receptors were taken from a man at least 80 years old with active or convalescent COVID-19.

The V call is TRBV3-1 (or the pseudogene TRBV3-2), the J call TRBJ1-1, with D possibly TRBD1 on 5 matching bases. The CDR3 has 13 amino acids. V lost 2 bases and J lost 3, with 7 bases in between. Germline V gene sequence: CDR1 LGHDT, CDR2 YNNKEL (reference sequence). The CDR3 DNA reads as TGTGCCAGCAGCCAAACAGGAGACACTGAAGCTTTCTTT. Translating it yields CASSQTGDTEAFF.

The rearrangement links TRBV9 to TRBJ1-2; D is undetermined. The germline V and J ends were trimmed by 1 base and 3 bases, with 7 bases remaining between them. CDR1 is SGDLS, CDR2 YYNGEE, per germline. The CDR3 loop spans 13 amino acids. The CDR3 DNA sequence: TGTGCCAGCAGCGTAACCGGGGACTATGGCTACACCTTC. It codes for CASSVTGDYGYTF. The full variable domain, its missing parts supplied by reference TRBV9 and TRBJ1-2, is DSGVTQTPKHLITATGQRVTLRCSPRSGDLSVYWYQQSLDQGLQFLIQYYNGEERAKGNILERFSAQQFPDLHSELNLSSLELGDSALYFCASSVTGDYGYTFGSGTRLTVV.

The chain recombines TRBV19 with TRBJ2-5, with TRBD1 as a possible D gene (5 bases). This CDR3 contains 14 residues. From germline, CDR1 is LNHDA and CDR2 SQIVND (reference sequence). Trimming took 4 bases from V and 5 from J, leaving 14 bases between them. The DNA of the CDR3 is TGTGCCAGTAGTAACCTACAGGAACGGGAGACCCAGTACTTC. It encodes CASSNLQERETQYF.

The chain has TRBV6-1 and TRBJ1-1; D is ambiguous. Trimming cost V 3 bases and J 0 bases, with 14 bases left between them. Germline V CDR1 and CDR2: MNHNS, SASEGT. The CDR3 is 16 amino acids. This CDR3 reads CASSEQALNMNTEAFF. The CDR3 bases are TGTGCCAGCAGTGAGCAGGCTTTAAACATGAACACTGAAGCTTTCTTT.

The chain combines TRBV28 with TRBJ1-2, with D maybe TRBD1 (6 bases). CDR1 and CDR2 from the germline V gene are MDHEN and SYDVKM. Trimming cost V 2 bases and J 1 base, with 11 bases left between them. This CDR3 has 15 amino acids. The CDR3 DNA sequence: TGTGCCAGCAGTTTACTGGCAGGGGATAACTATGGCTACACCTTC. Translating it yields CASSLLAGDNYGYTF.

The CDR3 coding sequence is TGTGCCAGCAGCTTAGAATTTCTAGCGGTCGAGCAGTACTTC. Its protein product is CASSLEFLAVEQYF. V usage is TRBV7-8 and J usage is TRBJ2-7, with 7 nucleotides matching TRBD2. The CDR3 consists of 14 residues. Germline trimming cut 1 base from V and 6 bases from J; bases unmatched to any gene: 6. Germline values: CDR1 SGHVS, CDR2 FQNEAQ.

The chain links TRBV6-5 to TRBJ1-2; a weak D match, TRBD1 (5 bases). Trimming removed 5 bases at V and 1 base at J, with 8 bases between. Germline V CDR1 and CDR2: MNHEY, SVGAGI. The CDR3 extends over 13 amino acids. CDR3 protein: CASSRQFNYGYTF. The CDR3 DNA reads TGTGCCAGCAGTCGACAGTTTAACTATGGCTACACCTTC.

This clone was counted only a few times. The V and J genes are TRBV5-1 and TRBJ1-5, with D unresolved. This CDR3 comprises 15 residues. Trimming took off 0 bases at V and 1 base at J, with 8 bases between the two ends. CDR1 SGHRS and CDR2 YFSETQ come from the germline V gene. As DNA, the CDR3 is TGCGCCAGCAGCTTGGGGCCTTCAAGCAATCAGCCCCAGCATTTT. Protein product: CASSLGPSSNQPQHF.

There are a few counts of this clone. In nucleotides, the CDR3 is TGTGCCAGCAGTTTGGACAGGGGGCTTCGGGAGCAGTACTTC. Its protein is CASSLDRGLREQYF. This chain joins TRBV6-5 and TRBJ2-7, with 11 nucleotides matching TRBD1. Germline trimming cut 4 bases from V and 7 bases from J; bases unmatched to any gene: 6. The V gene's germline CDR1 is MNHEY and CDR2 SVGAGI. The CDR3 length is 14 residues.

This sequence joins TRBV2 and TRBJ1-1, with D hard to call. The CDR3 runs 14 residues. V was cut by 5 bases and J by 5 bases, with 15 bases left in between. Germline lookup yields CDR1 SNHLY and CDR2 FYNNEI. CDR3 sequence: CASSRSGHGTEAFF. The CDR3 nucleotides are TGTGCCAGCAGTAGATCTGGGCATGGTACTGAAGCTTTCTTT.

The chain recombines TRBV10-1 with TRBJ2-1; 12 nucleotides line up with TRBD2. Germline assignment: CDR1 WNHNN and CDR2 SYGVQD (reference sequence). The V and J ends lost 2 bases and 0 bases, in that order; junction bases with no gene match: 2. The CDR3 has 17 residues. CDR3 nucleotides: TGCGCCAGCAGTGAGGCTAGCGGGGGGGCCTCCTACAATGAGCAGTTCTTC. It specifies CASSEASGGASYNEQFF.

Notes on this clone: Other DNA sequences within the sample encode an identical CDR3. J is TRBJ2-2 and V is TRBV11-3, with D maybe TRBD2 (5 bases). The CDR3 length is 15 residues. The V end was cut by 1 base, the J end by 3 bases, with 9 bases between. Germline V lookup: CDR1 SGHNT, CDR2 YENEEA. The CDR3 region has the DNA TGTGCCAGCAGCTTAGGCCTAGCAGACACCGGGGAGCTGTTTTTT. It codes for CASSLGLADTGELFF.

V gene TRBV28 combines with J gene TRBJ2-1, with a possible D match to TRBD2 (5 bases). This CDR3 comprises 13 residues. Germline V gives CDR1 MDHEN, CDR2 SYDVKM. V shed 10 bases and J shed 0 bases, with 10 bases lying between them. As DNA, the CDR3 is TGTGCCACGGGGAGTGGCTCCTACAATGAGCAGTTCTTC. Protein sequence: CATGSGSYNEQFF.

This clone was counted many times. V and J are TRBV11-2 and TRBJ2-7, with D perhaps matching TRBD2 (5 bases). The CDR3 totals 14 residues. Between the trimmed V and J ends, which lost 5 bases and 7 bases, there was a span of 18 bases. Germline CDR1 is SGHAT and CDR2 is FQNNGV. Written as DNA, the CDR3 is TGTGCCAGCAGCCCCCAGCACCTAGCTAGAGAGCAGTACTTC. This codes for CASSPQHLAREQYF.

The rearrangement links TRBV7-2 to TRBJ2-2, with TRBD2 matching over 10 bases. V trimming: 1 base; J trimming: 2 bases; junction bases outside the gene matches: 1. Germline CDR1 is SGHTA and CDR2 is FQGNSA. This CDR3 region has 16 residues. CDR3 in amino acids: CASSLVAGGNTGELFF. Here the CDR3 DNA reads TGTGCCAGCAGCTTAGTAGCGGGGGGCAACACCGGGGAGCTGTTTTTT.

This rearrangement joins TRBV2 to TRBJ1-2; a weak D match, TRBD1 (6 bases). V dropped 8 bases and J dropped 5 bases, with 12 bases sitting between them. The CDR3 has 12 residues. Germline V gene lookup returns CDR1 SNHLY and CDR2 FYNNEI. CDR3 sequence reads: CASLPDSYGYTF. Here the CDR3 DNA reads TGTGCCAGCCTTCCGGACAGTTATGGCTACACCTTC.

The rearrangement uses TRBV5-6 and TRBJ2-6; weak D call: TRBD1 (5 bases). V dropped 3 bases and J dropped 0 bases, with 10 bases sitting between them. The CDR3 sequence is 16 residues long. CDR1 is SGHDT and CDR2 is YYEEEE in the germline V gene. The CDR3 DNA reads TGTGCCAGCAGCTCCCCAGGGTACTCTGGGGCCAACGTCCTGACTTTC. Amino acid sequence: CASSSPGYSGANVLTF.

A few counts support this clone. The rearrangement uses TRBV2 and TRBJ2-3; D uncertain. The CDR3 sequence is 13 residues long. V gave up 4 bases and J gave up 3 bases, with 8 bases separating them. Germline V gene sequence: CDR1 SNHLY, CDR2 FYNNEI. The CDR3: CASSAAVTDTQYF. For the CDR3, the DNA is TGTGCCAGCAGTGCAGCCGTTACAGATACGCAGTATTTT.

This clone was observed once. The V call is TRBV28, the J call TRBJ1-1; D is perhaps TRBD1 (6 bases). The CDR3 consists of 15 residues. Per the germline V gene, CDR1 is MDHEN and CDR2 is SYDVKM. V was trimmed by 6 bases and J by 1 base, leaving 15 bases between them. The chain's CDR3 is CASSSSGTRNTEAFF. The DNA of the CDR3 is TGTGCCAGCAGCTCATCTGGGACAAGGAACACTGAAGCTTTCTTT.

This clone was recorded once. The CDR3 DNA is TGTGCCAGCACTAGCGGGAGGGCCAGGTACGAGCAGTACTTC. Its protein is CASTSGRARYEQYF. The J gene is TRBJ2-7, the V gene TRBV7-2, with TRBD2 identical over 12 bases. After removal of 7 bases from V and 4 bases from J, the junction contained 5 bases not matched to a gene. This CDR3 is 14 amino acids long. Germline CDR1 reads SGHTA; CDR2 reads FQGNSA.

The chain employs TRBV27 and TRBJ2-7; TRBD2 matches at 12 bases. Looked up from germline, CDR1 is MNHEY and CDR2 is SMNVEV (reference sequence). V shed 6 bases and J 4 bases; nucleotides not matched to a gene: 4. This CDR3 comprises 14 residues. The chain's CDR3 is CASSWTSGKYEQYF. For the CDR3, the DNA is TGTGCCAGCAGCTGGACTAGCGGGAAATACGAGCAGTACTTC.

The chain is built from TRBV18 and TRBJ1-2, with D tentatively TRBD1 (6 bases). The V gene lost 3 bases and the J gene lost 6 bases, with 14 bases spanning the gap. CDR3 length equals 14 residues. Germline CDR1 is KGHSH and CDR2 is LQKENI. In nucleotides, the CDR3 is TGTGCCAGCTCACCCCAGGGGTTGGGCGATGGCTACACCTTC. As protein: CASSPQGLGDGYTF.

The V gene is TRBV7-2, the J gene TRBJ2-2, with 11 bases lining up with TRBD2. The junction had 1 base not matched to a gene; V was cut back by 1 base and J by 0 bases. This CDR3 spans 17 amino acids. Germline values: CDR1 SGHTA, CDR2 FQGNSA. CDR3 protein: CASSLGLAGTNTGELFF. DNA for the CDR3: TGTGCCAGCAGCTTAGGACTAGCGGGAACGAACACCGGGGAGCTGTTTTTT.